Listed below are T cell receptor beta chains from one sample, sequenced in a study of cytomegalovirus exposure and HLA in healthy donors. Clones were read by immunoSEQ multiplex PCR, and TCRdb kept only the in-frame ones, dropping some. The table includes 150,000 to 200,000 clones, around 82% detected once. Sequencing was performed on PBMCs. These receptors were obtained from a man aged 18-30 years in good health and CMV-seronegative. The CDR3 runs from the conserved cysteine through the conserved F or W. The order of the fields is V gene, clone size, D gene, J gene, CDR3 protein, CDR3 DNA. A D gene is named only where the DNA matches it firmly. Clone size appears in some rows only: once, few, many, or a class for an expanded clone.

TRBV30	once	.	TRBJ1-6	CAWSIAGGSPLHF	TGTGCCTGGAGCATAGCGGGGGGTTCACCCCTCCACTTT
TRBV7-9	.	.	TRBJ2-1	CASSLIGVGEQFF	TGTGCCAGCAGCTTAATAGGGGTGGGTGAGCAGTTCTTC
TRBV19	.	.	TRBJ2-7	CASSFGGNYEQYF	TGTGCCAGTAGTTTCGGGGGAAACTACGAGCAGTACTTC
TRBV6-5	.	TRBD1	TRBJ1-1	CASSSGTGGGNTEAFF	TGTGCCAGCAGTTCAGGGACAGGGGGCGGTAACACTGAAGCTTTCTTT
TRBV6-6	.	TRBD2	TRBJ2-3	CASSYTGLAAFDTQYF	TGTGCCAGCAGTTACACCGGACTAGCGGCCTTTGATACGCAGTATTTT
TRBV29-1	once	.	TRBJ2-1	CSAPLEREQFF	TGCAGCGCCCCGCTTGAGAGGGAGCAGTTCTTC
TRBV7-9	.	.	TRBJ1-4	CASNTGNEKLFF	TGTGCCAGCAACACAGGAAATGAAAAACTGTTTTTT
TRBV7-8	.	TRBD1	TRBJ1-2	CASSTDRAAGNYGYTF	TGTGCCAGCAGCACAGACAGGGCCGCCGGTAACTATGGCTACACCTTC
TRBV2	.	TRBD1	TRBJ1-5	CASSEGKDRENQPQHF	TGTGCCAGCAGCGAGGGTAAGGACAGGGAAAATCAGCCCCAGCATTTT
TRBV7-8	.	TRBD1	TRBJ2-5	CASSLNRGRSETQYF	TGTGCCAGCAGCTTAAACAGGGGGCGTTCAGAGACCCAGTACTTC
TRBV5-8	.	TRBD2	TRBJ2-7	CASSLERVAGQYF	TGTGCCAGCAGCTTGGAACGGGTAGCGGGGCAGTACTTC
TRBV19	.	TRBD2	TRBJ2-1	CASSIETTSGSAYEQFF	TGTGCCAGTAGTATAGAAACCACTAGCGGGAGTGCTTATGAGCAGTTCTTC
TRBV28	few	TRBD1	TRBJ1-4	CASSRTGQGNEKLFF	TGTGCCAGCAGTCGGACCGGACAGGGTAATGAAAAACTGTTTTTT
TRBV20-1	.	.	TRBJ1-4	CSAIGGTKLFF	TGCAGTGCGATCGGCGGAACAAAACTGTTTTTT
TRBV13	.	.	TRBJ1-2	CASSLGRYGYTF	TGTGCCAGCAGCTTAGGCAGATATGGCTACACCTTC
TRBV7-9	.	.	TRBJ1-4	CASSPTRGRSAATEKLFF	TGTGCCAGCAGCCCCACCCGGGGAAGGTCTGCAGCTACTGAAAAACTGTTTTTT
TRBV6-6	few	TRBD2	TRBJ2-2	CASREREGPGELFF	TGTGCCAGCAGGGAGCGGGAGGGCCCCGGGGAGCTGTTTTTT
TRBV9	.	TRBD1	TRBJ2-7	CASSVGLRTGGSSEQYF	TGTGCCAGCAGCGTAGGGCTTCGGACAGGGGGCAGTTCCGAGCAGTACTTC
TRBV10-3	once	.	TRBJ2-7	CATGKKGHSPLYEQYF	TGTGCCACCGGGAAAAAGGGACATTCCCCGCTCTACGAGCAGTACTTC
TRBV2	.	TRBD2	TRBJ2-1	CASGGDDNEQFF	TGTGCCAGCGGGGGGGACGACAATGAGCAGTTCTTC
TRBV19	.	.	TRBJ1-5	CASSPEHPGQPQHF	TGTGCCAGTAGTCCGGAACACCCGGGGCAGCCCCAGCATTTT
TRBV5-4	.	TRBD1	TRBJ2-5	CASSLAARDRPMGGETQYF	TGTGCCAGCAGCTTGGCCGCCCGGGACAGGCCCATGGGTGGAGAGACCCAGTACTTC
TRBV25-1	.	.	TRBJ1-2	CASSELGGPYGYTF	TGTGCCAGCAGTGAATTGGGAGGGCCCTATGGCTACACCTTC
TRBV11-3	.	TRBD2	TRBJ2-3	CASSLRGPAGSTDTQYF	TGTGCCAGCAGCCTTAGGGGCCCAGCGGGGAGCACAGATACGCAGTATTTT
TRBV5-1	.	.	TRBJ2-3	CASSLGPEDTQYF	TGCGCCAGCAGCTTGGGACCGGAGGATACGCAGTATTTT
TRBV4-3	.	.	TRBJ2-7	CASSQDLLTGTGEQYF	TGCGCCAGCAGCCAAGATCTCCTAACAGGGACGGGGGAGCAGTACTTC
TRBV7-2	.	.	TRBJ2-1	CASSFRVSEQFF	TGTGCCAGCAGCTTTAGAGTGAGTGAGCAGTTCTTC
TRBV7-9	.	TRBD1	TRBJ2-2	CASSPRQGRAGELFF	TGTGCCAGCAGCCCGAGACAGGGGCGGGCCGGGGAGCTGTTTTTT
TRBV28	.	.	TRBJ2-6	CASSTSAGANVLTF	.
TRBV4-3	.	TRBD2	TRBJ2-1	CASSQDPGGAYNEQFF	TGCGCCAGCAGCCAAGATCCGGGGGGAGCCTACAATGAGCAGTTCTTC
TRBV20-1	.	.	TRBJ2-1	CSARPYNEQFF	TGCAGTGCTAGACCTTACAATGAGCAGTTCTTC
TRBV21-1	.	.	TRBJ1-5	CASSKVGRGHQPQHF	TGTGCCAGCAGCAAAGTCGGGAGGGGGCATCAGCCCCAGCATTTT
TRBV7-6	.	.	TRBJ2-7	CASSLTGGHFEKGTQYF	TGTGCCAGCAGCCTGACGGGGGGACACTTCGAGAAGGGGACGCAGTACTTC
TRBV4-3	.	TRBD2	TRBJ2-1	CASSRSSLKLAGGPWGEQFF	TGCGCCAGCAGCCGAAGTTCCCTCAAATTAGCGGGAGGCCCATGGGGGGAGCAGTTCTTC
TRBV4-1	.	TRBD2	TRBJ2-3	CASSQEGRASGGAIKSDTQYF	TGCGCCAGCAGCCAAGAAGGAAGGGCAAGCGGGGGGGCTATTAAGTCAGATACGCAGTATTTT
TRBV7-2	.	TRBD2	TRBJ2-1	CASSTLLAGDFYNEQFF	TGTGCCAGCAGCACACTACTAGCGGGAGATTTCTACAATGAGCAGTTCTTC
TRBV19	few	TRBD1	TRBJ1-5	CASSIKDRPNQPQHF	TGTGCCAGTAGTATAAAGGACAGGCCGAATCAGCCCCAGCATTTT
TRBV6-1	.	.	TRBJ1-1	CASRNTGNPNTEAFF	TGTGCCAGCAGAAATACAGGGAATCCGAACACTGAAGCTTTCTTT
TRBV19	.	.	TRBJ2-1	CASSNGLSYNEQFF	TGTGCCAGTAGTAACGGACTGTCCTACAATGAGCAGTTCTTC
TRBV9	.	TRBD1	TRBJ1-6	CASSVGPGTGDSPLHF	TGTGCCAGCAGCGTAGGTCCTGGGACAGGGGATTCACCCCTCCACTTT
TRBV29-1	few	TRBD1	TRBJ2-1	CSVEGQTLYNEQFF	TGCAGCGTTGAGGGACAGACCCTCTACAATGAGCAGTTCTTC
TRBV5-6	once	TRBD1	TRBJ1-6	CASSKTGDSSYNSPLHF	TGTGCCAGCAGCAAGACAGGGGACAGCTCCTATAATTCACCCCTCCACTTT
TRBV11-2	.	TRBD1	TRBJ2-7	CASSSVVGTGSYEQYF	TGTGCCAGCAGCTCGGTGGTTGGGACAGGCTCCTACGAGCAGTACTTC
TRBV5-1	.	.	TRBJ2-7	CVSSLDVRALTSYEQYF	TGCGTCAGCAGCTTGGATGTTCGCGCCCTAACCTCCTACGAGCAGTACTTC
TRBV5-1	.	.	TRBJ2-5	CASIDVSHPPTQYF	TGCGCCAGTATTGATGTTAGCCACCCCCCGACCCAGTACTTC